Listed here are 29 T cell receptor beta chains from one sample, sequenced in a study of CD8 T cell repertoires and HIV-1 epitope variants. These receptors' targets are unknown. Data came from immunoSEQ multiplex PCR; TCRdb stores just in-frame clones and leaves some out. The sample yields around 6,100 clones, more than 60% seen once. The sequenced sample consisted of cultured CD8+ T cells derived from PBMCs. These receptors were taken from a male donor with HIV.

The chain's CDR3 is CAWSVAGGGELFF. The CDR3 region has the DNA TGTGCCTGGAGTGTAGCGGGGGGCGGGGAGCTGTTTTTT. The V and J genes are TRBV30 and TRBJ2-2, with 9 bases aligning to TRBD2. The V and J ends lost 0 bases and 7 bases, in that order; junction bases with no gene match: 0. The CDR3 is made up of 13 amino acids. Germline V CDR1 and CDR2: GTSNPN, SVGIG (reference sequence).

This clone appeared once. J is TRBJ2-3 and V is TRBV19; 11 positions match TRBD2. V shed 7 bases, J shed 3 bases, and the junction held 9 bases outside the gene matches. Germline V gene sequence: CDR1 LNHDA, CDR2 SQIVND (reference sequence). CDR3 size: 16 residues. The CDR3 DNA reads as TGTGCCAGTACACCAAGACTAGCGGGAATAACAGATACGCAGTATTTT. This translates into CASTPRLAGITDTQYF.

This rearrangement joins TRBV28 to TRBJ2-4; D may be TRBD1 or TRBD2 (6 bases each). The CDR3 consists of 20 residues. Germline V gene lookup returns CDR1 MDHEN and CDR2 SYDVKM. V lost 3 bases, J lost 3 bases, and 27 bases lay in between. The CDR3 region has the DNA TGTGCCAGCAGTTTCCCCCCTCCTGGTGACAGGATGGGAGGCAAAAACATTCAGTACTTC. Translating gives CASSFPPPGDRMGGKNIQYF.

This chain links TRBV19 with TRBJ2-1; TRBD2 agrees at 10 bases. Trimming at V came to 3 bases and at J to 8 bases, leaving 10 bases not matched to a gene. The V gene's germline CDR1 is LNHDA and CDR2 SQIVND (reference sequence). This CDR3 is 16 amino acids long. The CDR3 loop is CASSIGTSAAGDEQFF. The CDR3 DNA reads TGTGCCAGTAGTATCGGGACTAGCGCCGCCGGGGATGAGCAGTTCTTC.

Only a few counts were recorded for this clone. The chain is built from TRBV13 and TRBJ2-2; 10 nucleotides match TRBD1. J was trimmed by 6 bases and V by 5 bases; bases with no gene match: 12. The CDR3 consists of 17 residues. CDR1 and CDR2 (germline): PRHDT, FYEKMQ (reference sequence). The CDR3 protein is CASSPQGQGLVAGELFF. Here the CDR3 DNA reads TGTGCCAGCAGCCCCCAGGGACAGGGGTTGGTTGCCGGGGAGCTGTTTTTT.

This clone has just one count. The chain links TRBV7-9 to TRBJ2-5, with a possible D match to TRBD1 (6 bases). The CDR3 runs 15 residues. Germline CDR1 and CDR2: SEHNR and FQNEAQ (reference sequence). The V end lost 1 base, the J end lost 7 bases, and 16 bases lay between the germline ends. In nucleotides, the CDR3 is TGTGCCAGCAGCTTAGAAATCAGGGGAAGTGGGACCCAGTACTTC. Translation gives CASSLEIRGSGTQYF.

The gene calls are TRBV7-8 and TRBJ2-7; D is possibly TRBD1 or TRBD2 (6 bases each). The CDR3 is made up of 14 amino acids. In germline, CDR1 is SGHVS, CDR2 FQNEAQ. V dropped 4 bases and J dropped 3 bases, with 13 bases sitting between them. The CDR3 coding sequence is TGTGCCAGCAGCTCTAGGGGGGACTTCTACGAGCAGTACTTC. Protein product: CASSSRGDFYEQYF.

This chain uses TRBV4-2 with TRBJ1-5; D remains ambiguous. V gave up 4 bases and J gave up 1 base, with 11 bases separating them. Germline CDR1 is LGHNA and CDR2 is YNFKEQ. There are 15 residues in the CDR3. CDR3 amino acids: CASSLDALSNQPQHF. CDR3 nucleotides: TGTGCCAGCAGCCTGGATGCCCTGAGCAATCAGCCCCAGCATTTT.

This clone has just a few counts. V usage is TRBV27 and J usage is TRBJ2-7; TRBD2 agrees at 11 bases. The CDR3 sequence is 15 residues long. CDR1 is MNHEY and CDR2 is SMNVEV in the germline V gene (reference sequence). V shed 1 base and J 3 bases; nucleotides not matched to a gene: 2. CDR3 sequence (DNA): TGTGCCAGCAGTTTATACCTAGCGGGGGGCTACGAGCAGTACTTC. Translation: CASSLYLAGGYEQYF.

V is TRBV7-2 and J is TRBJ1-2; D is perhaps TRBD1 (6 bases). Germline lookup yields CDR1 SGHTA and CDR2 FQGNSA. The ends were cut back, 1 base at V and 4 bases at J, with 13 bases in the middle. The CDR3 is 15 residues long. CDR3 protein: CASSLVSQGTYGYTF. The CDR3 DNA follows: TGTGCCAGCAGCTTAGTATCCCAGGGGACCTATGGCTACACCTTC. The full variable domain, with the rest looked up from reference TRBV7-2 and TRBJ1-2, is GAGVSQSPSNKVTEKGKDVELRCDPISGHTALYWYRQSLGQGLEFLIYFQGNSAPDKSGLPSDRFSAERTGGSVSTLTIQRTQQEDSAVYLCASSLVSQGTYGYTFGSGTRLTVV.

The V call is TRBV19, the J call TRBJ2-2, with D maybe TRBD1 (6 bases). V was trimmed by 5 bases and J by 5 bases, leaving 15 bases between them. The CDR3 runs 15 residues. Germline V gene sequence: CDR1 LNHDA, CDR2 SQIVND (reference sequence). The CDR3 reads CASSGKTGYTGELFF. For the CDR3, the DNA is TGTGCCAGTAGTGGGAAAACAGGGTATACCGGGGAGCTGTTTTTT.

This clone was observed a few times. The gene calls are TRBV2 and TRBJ1-2, with unresolved D. The length of the CDR3 is 12 residues. Trimming pared 3 bases from V and 8 bases from J, leaving 10 bases between. The germline CDR1 and CDR2 sequences are SNHLY and FYNNEI. The CDR3 loop is CASSDEVYGYTF. Written as DNA, the CDR3 is TGTGCCAGCAGTGATGAGGTTTACGGCTACACCTTC.

The chain has TRBV19 and TRBJ2-5, with D hard to call. V was shortened by 1 base and J by 5 bases, with 8 bases between the two germline ends. In germline, CDR1 is LNHDA, CDR2 SQIVND (reference sequence). The CDR3 consists of 13 residues. CDR3 region: CASSIVAWETQYF. As DNA, the CDR3 is TGTGCCAGTAGTATAGTAGCATGGGAGACCCAGTACTTC.

The rearrangement links TRBV5-4 to TRBJ1-2; unclear D gene. CDR3 length: 17 residues. The V gene lost 4 bases and the J gene lost 2 bases, with 21 bases spanning the gap. Germline CDR1 SGHNT, CDR2 YYREEE (reference sequence). The chain's CDR3 is CASSQEAGMTPNYGYTF. CDR3 nucleotides: TGTGCCAGCAGCCAAGAGGCAGGCATGACCCCAAACTATGGCTACACCTTC.

There are a few counts of this clone. The chain carries TRBV6-1 and TRBJ2-7, with 7 bases identical to TRBD2. The CDR3 has 12 amino acids. Trimming took 9 bases from V and 4 from J; bases not matched to a gene: 6. Per germline, CDR1 MNHNS and CDR2 SASEGT. The CDR3 loop is CARWTGGYEQYF. The CDR3 DNA reads as TGTGCCAGATGGACCGGGGGGTACGAGCAGTACTTC.

J is TRBJ2-7 and V is TRBV5-1; the D is unclear. Germline V gives CDR1 SGHRS, CDR2 YFSETQ. The V end lost 4 bases, the J end lost 2 bases, and 10 bases lay between the germline ends. The CDR3 runs to 13 residues. The CDR3 DNA is TGCGCCAGCAGCCTGGAACCACCCTACGAGCAGTACTTC. It translates to CASSLEPPYEQYF.

The rearrangement uses TRBV10-2 and TRBJ2-3; TRBD2 agrees at 9 bases. This CDR3 spans 15 amino acids. In germline, CDR1 is WSHSY, CDR2 SAAADI. J gave up 3 bases and V 3 bases, and 4 bases lay outside the gene matches. The CDR3 bases are TGCGCCAGCAGTGAAACGCTAGCGGGGACAGATACGCAGTATTTT. Its translation: CASSETLAGTDTQYF.

V gene TRBV4-3 combines with J gene TRBJ2-7; tentatively, D is TRBD1 or TRBD2 (5 bases each). V shed 2 bases and J shed 6 bases, with 11 bases lying between them. CDR1 is LGHNA, CDR2 YSLEER, per germline. The CDR3 runs 13 residues. Written as DNA, the CDR3 is TGCGCCAGCAGCCAATACCGGGGCGGCGAGCAGTACTTC. Amino acid sequence: CASSQYRGGEQYF.

V is TRBV7-2 and J is TRBJ2-7, with D uncertain. Trimming removed 0 bases from V and 4 bases from J, with 7 bases in between. Germline V gene sequence: CDR1 SGHTA, CDR2 FQGNSA. The CDR3 runs to 13 residues. CDR3 region: CASSLAYKYEQYF. The CDR3 DNA is TGTGCCAGCAGCTTAGCTTACAAGTACGAGCAGTACTTC.

DNA for the CDR3: TGTGCCAGCAGCCTAACCGTTCGTATGGGGACTAGCGACTCCTACGAGCAGTACTTC. Its translation is CASSLTVRMGTSDSYEQYF. The rearrangement links TRBV28 to TRBJ2-7, with 10 bases fitting TRBD2. The J segment lost 0 bases and the V segment lost 6 bases, leaving 17 bases of the junction unmatched. The CDR3 is made up of 19 amino acids. Germline assignment: CDR1 MDHEN and CDR2 SYDVKM.

This chain uses TRBV10-3 with TRBJ2-2, with 7 bases that match TRBD1. Trimming took 5 bases from V and 6 from J; bases not matched to a gene: 12. Germline V gene data show CDR1 as ENHRY and CDR2 as SYGVKD. The CDR3 is 16 amino acids. The CDR3 loop is CAISTTGEGPAGELFF. The CDR3 bases are TGTGCCATCAGTACTACAGGGGAAGGCCCCGCCGGGGAGCTGTTTTTT.

The chain couples TRBV4-2 to TRBJ1-5; the match to TRBD1 covers 8 bases. Losses at the gene ends were 4 bases for V and 3 bases for J; bases not matched to a gene: 8. The CDR3 sequence is 16 residues long. Germline CDR1 is LGHNA and CDR2 is YNFKEQ. The CDR3 spells CASSRLQGDLNQPQHF. CDR3 DNA sequence: TGTGCCAGCAGCCGCCTACAGGGGGATCTCAATCAGCCCCAGCATTTT.

The chain joins TRBV6-4 to TRBJ2-2; 12 nucleotides align to TRBD2. CDR3 length: 16 amino acids. CDR1 MRHNA and CDR2 SNTAGT come from the germline V gene. V gave up 0 bases and J gave up 6 bases; unmatched junction bases: 2. The CDR3 sequence: CASSDSGLAGSGELFF. In DNA form, the CDR3 reads TGTGCCAGCAGTGACTCGGGACTAGCGGGTTCCGGGGAGCTGTTTTTT.

The genes are TRBV18 and TRBJ1-4; D gene ambiguous. CDR3 size: 12 residues. V lost 3 bases and J lost 11, with 10 bases in between. Germline CDR1 reads KGHSH; CDR2 reads LQKENI. The CDR3 coding sequence is TGTGCCAGCTCACCCCAGCGGTCTAAACTGTTTTTT. This gives the protein CASSPQRSKLFF.

This clone was counted between two and nine times. V is TRBV7-2 and J is TRBJ2-5; perhaps TRBD1 as D (6 bases). This CDR3 region has 16 residues. Trimming took 0 bases from V and 2 from J, leaving 13 bases between them. CDR1 is SGHTA and CDR2 is FQGNSA in the germline V gene. The CDR3 region has the DNA TGTGCCAGCAGCTTAGCGACAGGCCTAGGTCAAGAGACCCAGTACTTC. Its protein product is CASSLATGLGQETQYF.

This clone was detected a few times. The chain joins TRBV4-1 to TRBJ1-2; 10 nucleotides agree with TRBD1. The junction had 7 bases not matched to a gene; V was cut back by 0 bases and J by 3 bases. The CDR3 contains 17 residues. Per the germline V gene, CDR1 is MGHRA and CDR2 is YSYEKL. CDR3: CASSQDRQGAQDYGYTF. In DNA form, the CDR3 reads TGCGCCAGCAGCCAAGATCGACAGGGGGCTCAGGACTATGGCTACACCTTC.

The chain joins TRBV5-8 to TRBJ2-7; D possibly matches TRBD1 or TRBD2 (5 bases each). Trimming cost V 2 bases and J 4 bases, with 10 bases left between them. CDR3 size: 13 residues. CDR1 SGHTS and CDR2 YDEGEE come from the germline V gene. CDR3 DNA: TGTGCCAGCAGCTTTGGGACGGTGTACGAGCAGTACTTC. Residues: CASSFGTVYEQYF.

DNA of the CDR3: TGTGCCAGCAGCCTTACGATGAGCTCCTACGAGCAGTACTTC. Translation gives CASSLTMSSYEQYF. The genes are TRBV28 and TRBJ2-7; D is undetermined. Germline-derived CDR1 and CDR2 are MDHEN and SYDVKM. The V end lost 6 bases, the J end lost 0 bases, and 12 bases lay between the germline ends. The CDR3 runs 14 residues.

By sample fraction, this clone is medium-sized. The chain couples TRBV5-1 to TRBJ1-5; D remains ambiguous. Germline V gives CDR1 SGHRS, CDR2 YFSETQ. This CDR3 contains 17 residues. V was cut by 4 bases and J by 6 bases, with 23 bases left in between. In DNA form, the CDR3 reads TGCGCCAGCAGCCCGGTACCTGACATCGGGAGGGCTCAGCCCCAGCATTTT. Translating it yields CASSPVPDIGRAQPQHF.